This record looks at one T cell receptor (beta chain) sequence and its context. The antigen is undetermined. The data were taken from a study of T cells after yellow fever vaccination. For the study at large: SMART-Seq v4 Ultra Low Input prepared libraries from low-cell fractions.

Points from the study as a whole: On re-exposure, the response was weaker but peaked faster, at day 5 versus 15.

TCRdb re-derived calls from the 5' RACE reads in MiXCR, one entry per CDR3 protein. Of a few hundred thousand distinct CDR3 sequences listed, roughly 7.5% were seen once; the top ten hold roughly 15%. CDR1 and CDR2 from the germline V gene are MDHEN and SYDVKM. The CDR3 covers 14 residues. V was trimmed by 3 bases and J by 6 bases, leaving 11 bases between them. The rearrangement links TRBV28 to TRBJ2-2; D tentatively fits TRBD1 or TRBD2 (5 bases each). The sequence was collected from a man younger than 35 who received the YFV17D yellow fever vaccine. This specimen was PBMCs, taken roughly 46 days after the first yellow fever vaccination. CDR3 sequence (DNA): TGTGCCAGCAGTTTCCCCCTGGGACCCGGGGAGCTGTTTTTT. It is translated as CASSFPLGPGELFF.